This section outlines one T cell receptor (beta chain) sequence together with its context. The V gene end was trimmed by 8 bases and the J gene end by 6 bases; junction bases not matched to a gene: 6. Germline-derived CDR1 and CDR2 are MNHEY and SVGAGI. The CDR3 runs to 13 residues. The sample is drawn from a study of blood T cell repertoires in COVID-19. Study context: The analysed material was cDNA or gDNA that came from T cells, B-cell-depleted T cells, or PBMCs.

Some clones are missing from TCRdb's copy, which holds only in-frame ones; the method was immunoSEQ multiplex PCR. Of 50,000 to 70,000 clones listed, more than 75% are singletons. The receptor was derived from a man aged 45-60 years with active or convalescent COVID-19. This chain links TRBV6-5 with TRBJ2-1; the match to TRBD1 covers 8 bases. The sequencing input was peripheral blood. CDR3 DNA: TGTGCCAGCCGACAGGGGCAAAGCAATGAGCAGTTCTTC. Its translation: CASRQGQSNEQFF.